This is a list of T cell receptor beta chains from one sample in a study of cytomegalovirus exposure and HLA in healthy donors. Clones were sequenced by immunoSEQ multiplex PCR, and TCRdb holds only the in-frame ones, with some missing. In the table there are around 36,000 clones, roughly four fifths of which are singletons. The sample taken for sequencing was PBMCs. The receptors were sampled from a woman in her 40s in good health and CMV-seronegative. The CDR3 runs from the conserved cysteine through the conserved F or W. The D gene is left open where the match is weak. A row's size may be missing; if present it is once, few, many or a size class.

14 | . | TRBJ1-3 | . | TRBV6-6 | CASSYSGEGNTIYF | TGTGCCAGCAGTTACTCAGGGGAAGGAAACACCATATATTTT
15 | . | TRBJ1-5 | . | TRBV5-1 | CASSLVSGPYQPQHF | TGCGCCAGCAGCTTGGTATCAGGCCCGTATCAGCCCCAGCATTTT
18 | . | TRBJ2-1 | TRBD1 | TRBV4-1 | CASSPGVFRTGIYNEQFF | TGCGCCAGCAGTCCCGGTGTTTTTAGGACAGGAATTTACAATGAGCAGTTCTTC
14 | . | TRBJ1-2 | TRBD1 | TRBV19 | CASSGRQGARGYTF | TGTGCCAGTAGTGGCCGACAGGGGGCGAGGGGCTACACCTTC
17 | . | TRBJ1-2 | . | TRBV14 | CASSQDPSGGSKIGYTF | TGTGCCAGCAGCCAAGATCCGTCTGGCGGATCAAAAATTGGCTACACCTTC
16 | . | TRBJ2-6 | . | TRBV6-5 | CASSYEGGGGANVLTF | TGTGCCAGCAGTTACGAAGGGGGGGGTGGGGCCAACGTCCTGACTTTC
12 | once | TRBJ1-2 | . | TRBV27 | CASSTQGYGYTF | TGTGCCAGCAGTACTCAGGGGTATGGCTACACCTTC
14 | . | TRBJ1-6 | TRBD1 | TRBV11-1 | CASSRRQGDSPLHF | TGTGCCAGCAGCCGAAGACAGGGAGATTCACCCCTCCACTTT
14 | few | TRBJ1-5 | . | TRBV28 | CATRLAVSNQPQHF | TGTGCCACTAGGCTGGCAGTAAGCAATCAGCCCCAGCATTTT
14 | . | TRBJ2-4 | . | TRBV2 | CASSEGGWANIQYF | TGTGCCAGCAGTGAAGGAGGGTGGGCAAACATTCAGTACTTC